This T cell receptor beta chain is drawn from a study of Ad26.COV2.S vaccination and SARS-CoV-2 variants. Study-wide points: Substantial breadth was reported for post-vaccination spike-specific CD8+ and CD4+ T cells.

Repertoires were generated with immunoSEQ multiplex PCR, while TCRdb's copy carries only in-frame clones and drops some. The sample contains some 340,000 clones, around four fifths of which appear only once. With respect to this clone: Antigen specificity is unknown.

The length of the CDR3 is 11 residues. Germline CDR1 is MGHDK and CDR2 is SYGVNS. V was shortened by 6 bases and J by 9 bases, with 10 bases between the two germline ends. Treatment described: around 19 received Ad26.COV2.S at low or high dose, single or two shots; about 5 received placebo; per-sample allocation not given. Sampling happened 63 days after the first vaccine or placebo injection. This TCR came from a person between 18 and 59 years old who received the Ad26.COV2.S COVID-19 vaccine or a placebo. The J gene is TRBJ2-3, the V gene TRBV25-1; perhaps TRBD1 as D (5 bases). Sequencing was performed on peripheral blood, taken in a trial of Ad26.COV2.S vaccine versus placebo. CDR3 region: CASSVTVTQYF. The CDR3 coding sequence is TGTGCCAGCAGCGTGACAGTCACGCAGTATTTT.